This TCR beta chain stems from a study of blood T cell repertoires in COVID-19. Overall study context: The samples span acute and convalescent COVID-19 from the United States, Italy and Spain. Sample material is recorded as cDNA or gDNA derived from T cells, B-cell-depleted T cells, or PBMCs.

Method: immunoSEQ multiplex PCR; TCRdb's copy keeps in-frame clones and lacks some. The table records about 320,000 clones, more than 70% of them present only once. The V end was cut by 5 bases, the J end by 10 bases, with 21 bases between. The CDR3 spans 16 residues. Germline V gives CDR1 SGHAT, CDR2 FQNNGV. Seattle-derived patients entered the study during active infection and were followed longitudinally. This chain uses TRBV11-2 with TRBJ1-6; D is possibly TRBD1 (6 bases). The clonotype comes from a woman aged 25 to 39 with COVID-19, enrolled during active disease. Material for sequencing was peripheral blood. CDR3 DNA sequence: TGTGCCAGCAGCCCCAGCTTGGCGGGGGCAGGATCACCCCTCCACTTT. The encoded protein is CASSPSLAGAGSPLHF. Supplemented by reference TRBV11-2 and TRBJ1-6, the full variable domain reads EAGVAQSPRYKIIEKRQSVAFWCNPISGHATLYWYQQILGQGPKLLIQFQNNGVVDDSQLPKDRFSAERLKGVDSTLKIQPAKLEDSAVYLCASSPSLAGAGSPLHFGNGTRLTVT.